The T cell receptor (beta chain) described here comes from a study of technical replicates of blood from a handful of donors. Here immunoSEQ multiplex PCR was the method, and the copy in TCRdb shows in-frame clones only, minus some. The profile covers approximately 87,000 clones, with approximately 96% appearing a single time and roughly 0.34% taken by the ten largest. The CDR3 is made up of 13 amino acids. Trimming removed 1 base at V and 2 bases at J, with 4 bases between. The germline V gene encodes CDR1 SGHTA and CDR2 FQGTGA. This rearrangement joins TRBV7-3 to TRBJ2-3, with no clear D. This TCR came from a human donor in good health. The specimen was T cells isolated from PBMCs. The CDR3 loop reads CASSLSVTDTQYF. CDR3 DNA: TGTGCCAGCAGCTTAAGCGTCACAGATACGCAGTATTTT.